The text below deals with one T cell receptor beta chain. The target antigen is unknown. The junction and the germline gene differ at one end; a read error may be behind it. The source of the sample is a study of T-cell memory formation after mild COVID-19. Points from the study as a whole: Whether day 37 second-wave clones are SARS-CoV-2-specific was not confirmed. CD4/CD8 balance characterized clones contracting day 15 to 85, and CD4+ skew characterized later expanders.

This CDR3 is built from 18 residues. CDR1 and CDR2 from the germline V gene are MNHNY and SVGAGI (reference sequence). Constant-segment primers served in 5'RACE that generated TCR alpha and TCR beta cDNA libraries bearing sample barcodes and UMIs. TCRdb ran MiXCR on the 5' RACE reads and lists one entry per CDR3 protein. Among about 27,000 distinct CDR3 sequences, roughly 7% were seen once, and the ten largest hold less than 15%. The V and J genes are TRBV6-6 and TRBJ1-4; TRBD1 aligns across 7 bases. The sequenced sample consisted of PBMCs or a T cell subset sorted from them (not recorded which). The clonotype comes from an adult woman who had mild COVID-19 (a few samples of this study predate the infection). Cell type and time point are not known. The CDR3 region is CASSHSLQGTATNEKLFF. CDR3 nucleotide sequence: TGTGCCAGCAGTCACTCCCTACAGGGGACAGCAACTAATGAAAAACTGTTTTTT.